The following is a TCR beta chain sequence with its context. A read error may account for a junction end that differs from germline. The authors amplified TCR beta CDR3 regions, and they did so from RNA transcripts for repertoire sequencing. HTBI primers served in a first-round RT-PCR, which a second-round multiplex PCR followed. TCRdb reanalysed the multiplex PCR reads using MiXCR and keeps one entry per CDR3 protein. The sample has about 740,000 distinct CDR3 sequences, roughly 40% seen once; the top ten hold roughly 46%. This record comes from a study of Graves' ophthalmopathy and Graves' hyperthyroidism. There are 17 residues in the CDR3. Germline CDR1 is SGHKS and CDR2 is YYEKEE (reference sequence).

The source material was peripheral blood. The sequence derives from an adult man with Graves' ophthalmopathy. The chain combines TRBV5-5 with TRBJ1-6; possibly TRBD1 for D (6 bases). The CDR3 region has the DNA TGCGCCAGCAGCCAAGAGCGGACAGATCGGTATAATTCACCCCTCCACTTT. It yields the protein CASSQERTDRYNSPLHF.